The present T cell receptor (beta chain) was sequenced within a study of T cell responses to AZD1222 COVID-19 vaccine. Overall study context: It was second doses at about 4 or about 12 weeks that were pooled. Study-level results: Two AZD1222 doses significantly raised spike-specific TCR breadth and depth over controls. A reported finding is that nearly half of spike-specific TCRs target unmutated variant regions.

Sequencing was performed with immunoSEQ multiplex PCR; in TCRdb, only in-frame clones are kept and a portion is missing. The table shows about 140,000 clones, with over 85% occurring only once. This CDR3 has 16 residues. Trimming left V 2 bases short and J 4 bases short, with 17 bases between. CDR1 and CDR2 from the germline V gene are SEHNR and FQNEAQ (reference sequence). About this clone itself: Its antigen is unknown.

The sample was peripheral blood, taken on day 0 of AZD1222 vaccination. The clonotype originates from an adult in good health. V usage is TRBV7-9 and J usage is TRBJ1-1; tentatively, D is TRBD1 (5 bases). CDR3 sequence (DNA): TGTGCCAGCAGCTTACATGGGTCAGGGATTGGCACTGAAGCTTTCTTT. Residues: CASSLHGSGIGTEAFF.